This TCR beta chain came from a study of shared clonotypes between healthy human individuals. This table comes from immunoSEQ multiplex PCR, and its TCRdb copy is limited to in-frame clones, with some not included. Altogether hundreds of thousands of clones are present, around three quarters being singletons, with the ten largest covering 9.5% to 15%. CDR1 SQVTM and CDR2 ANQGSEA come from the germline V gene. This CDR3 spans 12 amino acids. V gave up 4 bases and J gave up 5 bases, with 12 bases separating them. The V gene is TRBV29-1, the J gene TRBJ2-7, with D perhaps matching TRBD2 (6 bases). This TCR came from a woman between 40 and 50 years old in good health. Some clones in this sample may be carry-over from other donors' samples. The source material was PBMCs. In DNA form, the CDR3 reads TGCAGCGTTGGAGGAGGGGACCACGAGCAGTACTTC. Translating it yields CSVGGGDHEQYF.